Below, one TCR beta chain is given with its context. Measured with immunoSEQ multiplex PCR; TCRdb has only the in-frame clones, and not every one. The table includes 100,000 to 150,000 clones, around 89% detected once. This sample is part of a study of T cell responses to AZD1222 COVID-19 vaccine. CDR3 size: 14 residues. CDR1 is MNHEY, CDR2 SVGAGI, per germline. V dropped 0 bases and J dropped 8 bases, with 13 bases sitting between them. This TCR came from an adult in good health. The chain uses TRBV6-5 and TRBJ1-2; D may be TRBD1 (6 bases). Material: peripheral blood, obtained on day 0 of MenACWY control vaccination. CDR3 coding DNA: TGTGCCAGCAGTTACTCTAGCCAGGGGTTGGGCTACACCTTC. Amino acid sequence: CASSYSSQGLGYTF.